This T cell receptor beta chain was captured in a study of cytomegalovirus exposure and HLA in healthy donors. The PCR ran on 60 Vbeta and 13 Jbeta primers. Assay: immunoSEQ multiplex PCR; the TCRdb copy retains only in-frame clones and omits some. The table lists 93,000 or so clones, around 67% of them singletons. The germline V gene has CDR1 DFQATT and CDR2 SNEGSKA (reference sequence). This CDR3 contains 11 residues. Trimming cost V 6 bases and J 5 bases, with 10 bases left between them. The sequence derives from a woman in her forties or fifties in good health and CMV-seronegative. The sequenced material came from PBMCs. The rearrangement joins TRBV20-1 to TRBJ2-5, with D possibly being TRBD2 (5 bases). This CDR3 reads CSAGPGETQYF. The CDR3 DNA is TGCAGTGCCGGGCCGGGGGAGACCCAGTACTTC.